The 18 T cell receptor beta chains below were found in one sample sequenced in a study of blood T cells in healthy people across ages. A second PCR of about 7 to 12 cycles used a sample-barcoded 5' primer and a J-beta primer mix. MiXCR was run by TCRdb on the 5' RACE reads, yielding one entry per CDR3 protein. Among around 990,000 distinct CDR3 sequences, under 40% were seen once, and the ten largest hold 13%. The source material was blood. The receptors were sampled from a man aged 18 to 30 in good health.

This clonotype was detected only a few times. The V and J genes are TRBV29-1 and TRBJ1-5; D is ambiguous. Trimming shortened V by 0 bases and J by 3 bases, and 6 bases separated the two germline ends. Germline V lookup: CDR1 SQVTM, CDR2 ANQGSEA. The CDR3 extends over 13 amino acids. The CDR3 nucleotides are TGCAGCGTTGAAGAGGGTATCAATCAGCCCCAGCATTTT. Translated: CSVEEGINQPQHF.

The chain's CDR3 is CASSQILRGSAFF. CDR3 DNA sequence: TGTGCCAGCAGCCAAATTCTTCGGGGGTCAGCTTTCTTT. The V and J genes are TRBV14 and TRBJ1-1, with a weak D call TRBD1 (5 bases). V lost 2 bases and J lost 10, with 14 bases in between. Germline values: CDR1 SGHDN, CDR2 FVKESK. This CDR3 is 13 amino acids long.

V usage is TRBV12-3 or TRBV12-4 and J usage is TRBJ2-3, with a possible D match to TRBD2 (7 bases). The germline V and J ends were trimmed by 1 base and 6 bases, with 20 bases remaining between them. The CDR3 totals 17 residues. This CDR3 reads CASSLVEGGGGGDTQYF. The CDR3 DNA sequence: TGTGCCAGCAGTTTAGTAGAGGGAGGCGGGGGCGGCGATACGCAGTATTTT.

The gene calls are TRBV9 and TRBJ1-2; 8 bases match TRBD1. V gave up 0 bases and J gave up 7 bases; unmatched junction bases: 5. Per germline, CDR1 SGDLS and CDR2 YYNGEE. The CDR3 contains 14 residues. In DNA, the CDR3 is TGTGCCAGCAGCGTAGGACAGGGGAGAGGTGGCTACACCTTC. Translation gives CASSVGQGRGGYTF.

V is TRBV12-3 or TRBV12-4 and J is TRBJ2-1, with TRBD2 matching 8 bases. V trimming: 5 bases; J trimming: 5 bases; junction bases outside the gene matches: 8. This CDR3 is 15 amino acids long. The CDR3 sequence is CASSVPSGQNNEQFF. CDR3 DNA sequence: TGTGCCAGCAGTGTACCTAGCGGGCAAAACAATGAGCAGTTCTTC.

This clonotype was observed a few times. CDR3 amino acids: CATRFDGYADEQYF. DNA for the CDR3: TGTGCAACACGTTTCGACGGTTACGCCGACGAGCAGTACTTC. The V gene is TRBV6-5, the J gene TRBJ2-4; D ambiguous. The DNA matches TRBJ2-7 better at its end, which makes the J call doubtful. The CDR3 length is 14 residues. CDR1 and CDR2 from the germline V gene are MNHEY and SVGAGI.

This chain connects TRBV12-3 or TRBV12-4 to TRBJ2-1; 8 nucleotides line up with TRBD1. V shed 5 bases and J 1 base; nucleotides not matched to a gene: 10. This CDR3 is 17 amino acids long. Written as DNA, the CDR3 is TGTGCCAGCAGTCCTACTTCGACAGGGGAGTCCTACAATGAGCAGTTCTTC. It translates to CASSPTSTGESYNEQFF.

The V gene is TRBV6-5, the J gene TRBJ1-1, with a possible D match to TRBD1 (6 bases). Germline values: CDR1 MNHEY, CDR2 SVGAGI. V was trimmed by 11 bases and J by 1 base, leaving 17 bases between them. The CDR3 consists of 14 residues. The CDR3 loop reads CAGKLTGGNTEAFF. The DNA for the CDR3 is TGTGCCGGCAAGCTGACAGGTGGGAACACTGAAGCTTTCTTT.

V gene TRBV29-1 combines with J gene TRBJ2-3; tentatively, D is TRBD2 (6 bases). This CDR3 spans 15 amino acids. V gave up 4 bases and J gave up 2 bases, with 16 bases separating them. Germline V gene data show CDR1 as SQVTM and CDR2 as ANQGSEA. As DNA, the CDR3 is TGCAGCGTTGGAGCGGGCACGGCCCTCACAGATACGCAGTATTTT. This codes for CSVGAGTALTDTQYF.

V is TRBV2 and J is TRBJ1-1, with TRBD1 as a possible D gene (5 bases). Germline loops: CDR1 SNHLY, CDR2 FYNNEI. The CDR3 sequence is 16 residues long. V was clipped by 0 bases and J by 6 bases, with 17 bases between them. The CDR3 region is CASSEAWDGARAEAFF. The CDR3 DNA follows: TGTGCCAGCAGTGAAGCGTGGGACGGGGCACGGGCTGAAGCTTTCTTT.

In regard to this clonotype: This may stem from a read error, because a much larger clone lies one nucleotide away. The CDR3 nucleotides read TGCAGGGCTAGAGATGGCCGACGGTTGGGTGAGCAGTTCTTC. Amino acids: CRARDGRRLGEQFF. The chain carries TRBV20-1 and TRBJ2-1, with D unresolved. Germline assignment: CDR1 DFQATT and CDR2 SNEGSKA (reference sequence). There are 14 residues in the CDR3.

The J gene is TRBJ2-7, the V gene TRBV9; 10 positions agree with TRBD1. J was trimmed by 2 bases and V by 0 bases; bases with no gene match: 2. CDR3 size: 15 residues. Germline CDR1 SGDLS, CDR2 YYNGEE. The CDR3 DNA reads as TGTGCCAGCAGCGTAGGACAGGGGGCGACCTACGAGCAGTACTTC. This gives the protein CASSVGQGATYEQYF.

The DNA of the CDR3 is TGTGCCAGCAGTGAATCTGGTAGGAGCACAGATACGCAGTATTTT. Translating gives CASSESGRSTDTQYF. The chain combines TRBV25-1 with TRBJ2-3; D remains ambiguous. The germline gives CDR1 MGHDK, CDR2 SYGVNS. With 1 base removed from V and 0 bases from J, the gap between germline ends came to 8 bases. The CDR3 runs to 15 residues.

The sample holds a few counts of this clonotype. The chain combines TRBV7-2 with TRBJ2-5; possibly TRBD1 or TRBD2 for D (5 bases each). The CDR3 is 16 amino acids. Trimming removed 2 bases from V and 4 bases from J, with 17 bases in between. Germline loops: CDR1 SGHTA, CDR2 FQGNSA. As DNA, the CDR3 is TGTGCCAGCAGCTTAAGTTTTTGGGGTGGGGGAGAGACCCAGTACTTC. Translated, it gives CASSLSFWGGGETQYF.

The genes are TRBV14 and TRBJ1-1; 10 bases agree with TRBD1. CDR3 length: 15 residues. The germline V gene has CDR1 SGHDN and CDR2 FVKESK. The V segment lost 3 bases and the J segment 3 bases; nucleotides outside the gene matches: 4. The CDR3 region has the DNA TGTGCCAGCAGCCAGACAGGGGGCCTGTACACTGAAGCTTTCTTT. This codes for CASSQTGGLYTEAFF.

The CDR3 region has the DNA TGTGCCAGCAGTGCCCAGGGGTTCGGTGGTTTACCCCTCCACTTT. It encodes CASSAQGFGGLPLHF. The chain combines TRBV6-5 with TRBJ1-6; a weak D match, TRBD1 (6 bases). V gave up 5 bases and J gave up 12 bases, with 20 bases separating them. The germline gives CDR1 MNHEY, CDR2 SVGAGI. The CDR3 consists of 15 residues.

The chain combines TRBV20-1 with TRBJ1-1; D not resolved. V dropped 3 bases and J dropped 1 base, with 9 bases sitting between them. CDR3 length: 13 residues. Germline values: CDR1 DFQATT, CDR2 SNEGSKA (reference sequence). CDR3 sequence (DNA): TGCAGTGCTAGGCGGTCAACGAACACTGAAGCTTTCTTT. Translation gives CSARRSTNTEAFF.

The chain has TRBV12-3 or TRBV12-4 and TRBJ1-5; 7 nucleotides align to TRBD1. The CDR3 covers 15 residues. J lost 1 base, V lost 3 bases, and 3 bases had no gene match. CDR3 in amino acids: CASSFRGQSNQPQHF. The CDR3 DNA reads as TGTGCCAGCAGTTTTCGGGGACAGAGCAATCAGCCCCAGCATTTT.